What follows are 8 T cell receptor beta chains derived from one specimen sequenced in a study of blood T cell repertoires in COVID-19. Profiled with immunoSEQ multiplex PCR; TCRdb holds only in-frame clones, not every one. The sample carries about 93,000 clones, 80% recorded once. Source material: peripheral blood. All receptors come from a human donor in a cohort sampled during active COVID-19.

V gene TRBV10-2 combines with J gene TRBJ1-5; no reliable D call. Per the germline V gene, CDR1 is WSHSY and CDR2 is SAAADI. This CDR3 has 12 residues. Trimming pared 1 base from V and 9 bases from J, leaving 7 bases between. The CDR3 nucleotides are TGCGCCAGCAGTGAGTGGCTTCGGCCCCAGCATTTT. It yields the protein CASSEWLRPQHF.

This clone has only a few counts. The chain combines TRBV6-4 with TRBJ2-7, with D perhaps matching TRBD1 (6 bases). CDR1 is MRHNA and CDR2 is SNTAGT in the germline V gene. The length of the CDR3 is 17 residues. V was cut by 6 bases and J by 2 bases, with 23 bases left in between. CDR3 residues: CASREPHRGTQTYEQYF. In DNA, the CDR3 is TGTGCCAGCAGAGAGCCTCACCGAGGGACACAAACCTACGAGCAGTACTTC.

The gene calls are TRBV19 and TRBJ1-5; D unresolved. V shed 6 bases and J shed 6 bases, with 18 bases lying between them. Germline loops: CDR1 LNHDA, CDR2 SQIVND (reference sequence). CDR3 size: 15 residues. The CDR3 nucleotides are TGTGCCAGTAGAACGGGCGGGCAGGATGTTCAGCCCCAGCATTTT. Translating gives CASRTGGQDVQPQHF. Combining the CDR3 with reference TRBV19 and TRBJ1-5 gives the whole variable domain DGGITQSPKYLFRKEGQNVTLSCEQNLNHDAMYWYRQDPGQGLRLIYYSQIVNDFQKGDIAEGYSVSREKKESFPLTVTSAQKNPTAFYLCASRTGGQDVQPQHFGDGTRLSIL.

The chain carries TRBV19 and TRBJ2-1, with 7 positions matching TRBD2. From germline, CDR1 is LNHDA and CDR2 SQIVND (reference sequence). The CDR3 covers 14 residues. V shed 5 bases and J 0 bases; nucleotides not matched to a gene: 1. The CDR3 region is CASSRGGSYNEQFF. The CDR3 DNA reads TGTGCCAGTAGTCGCGGGGGCTCCTACAATGAGCAGTTCTTC.

The V call is TRBV2, the J call TRBJ1-6; TRBD1 aligns across 9 bases. Germline V gene data show CDR1 as SNHLY and CDR2 as FYNNEI. Losses at the gene ends were 6 bases for V and 7 bases for J; bases not matched to a gene: 7. There are 15 residues in the CDR3. This CDR3 is CASRTGTGNNSPLHF. DNA of the CDR3: TGTGCCAGCAGAACCGGGACAGGGAACAATTCACCCCTCCACTTT.

The chain uses TRBV5-1 and TRBJ2-3; TRBD1 might be the D (6 bases). Germline V gene data show CDR1 as SGHRS and CDR2 as YFSETQ. The ends were cut back, 4 bases at V and 5 bases at J, with 14 bases in the middle. The CDR3 spans 14 residues. The CDR3, as DNA: TGCGCCAGCAGCACCGGACAGCCCAAAGATACGCAGTATTTT. It encodes CASSTGQPKDTQYF.

The genes are TRBV5-1 and TRBJ2-1; 7 bases map to TRBD2. Germline V lookup: CDR1 SGHRS, CDR2 YFSETQ. The CDR3 runs to 16 residues. V shed 4 bases, J shed 3 bases, and the junction held 10 bases outside the gene matches. DNA of the CDR3: TGCGCCAGCAGCACCCGCGGCGGGGGTATCTACAATGAGCAGTTCTTC. Its translation is CASSTRGGGIYNEQFF.

V is TRBV28 and J is TRBJ2-7; TRBD1 agrees at 10 bases. CDR3 length equals 15 residues. CDR1 and CDR2 from the germline V gene are MDHEN and SYDVKM. The J segment lost 6 bases and the V segment lost 9 bases, leaving 14 bases of the junction unmatched. The chain's CDR3 is CASSYGDRGRREQYF. Written as DNA, the CDR3 is TGTGCCAGTTCCTATGGGGACAGGGGAAGACGCGAGCAGTACTTC.